A selection of T cell receptor beta chains follows, all from one sample in a study of shared clonotypes between healthy human individuals. The assay was immunoSEQ multiplex PCR, and TCRdb's table has in-frame clones only and misses some. In the table there are roughly 490,000 clones, over 65% of which are singletons. Sequencing input: PBMCs. These receptors all come from a woman in her thirties or forties in good health. Some clones in this sample may be carry-over from other donors' samples. Both conserved end residues are part of each CDR3. Fields, in order: V gene, CDR3 length, D gene, J gene, clone size, CDR3 DNA, CDR3 protein. The D gene is left open where the match is weak. Clone size is given for some rows only: seen once, a few or many times, or a class if the clone is expanded.

TRBV28	14	NA	TRBJ1-2	NA	TGTGCCAGCAGTCCCGACGGGACCCGATATGGCTACACCTTC	CASSPDGTRYGYTF
TRBV5-4	14	NA	TRBJ1-2	many	TGTGCCAGCAGCCTGGACACCTCGTCTAGCGGCTACACCTTC	CASSLDTSSSGYTF
TRBV9	13	NA	TRBJ1-3	NA	TGTGCCAGCAGCGCCCTCTCTGGAAACACCATATATTTT	CASSALSGNTIYF
TRBV9	14	NA	TRBJ2-3	NA	TGTGCCAGCAAGGAGGGGCACGCCCGCGGTACGCAGTATTTT	CASKEGHARGTQYF
TRBV10-3	11	NA	TRBJ2-7	NA	TGTGCCATCAGTGACAGGGGCGAGCAGTACTTC	CAISDRGEQYF
TRBV4-3	15	NA	TRBJ2-1	many	TGCGCCAGCAGCCAAGATCACGAGACCTACAATGAGCAGTTCTTC	CASSQDHETYNEQFF
TRBV18	15	NA	TRBJ2-3	NA	TGTGCCAGCTCACCTCCCCGGGCCATCACAGATACGCAGTATTTT	CASSPPRAITDTQYF
TRBV5-1	14	NA	TRBJ2-5	NA	TGCGCCAGCAGCTGGGATACCGGCGTTAGTGACCAGTACTTC	CASSWDTGVSDQYF
TRBV10-2	12	TRBD1	TRBJ2-7	NA	TGCGCCAGCAGGCAGGGGGACCGCGAGCAGTACTTC	CASRQGDREQYF
TRBV18	14	NA	TRBJ2-7	NA	TGTGCCAGCTCACCCCGGCAGGGCCCCTACGAGCAGTACTTC	CASSPRQGPYEQYF
TRBV7-9	17	TRBD2	TRBJ2-7	NA	TGTGCCAGCAGCTTAGGCAGGGCGACTAGCGGGGGGCTGGAGCAGTACTTC	CASSLGRATSGGLEQYF
TRBV4-2	14	NA	TRBJ2-1	NA	TGTGCCAGCAGCCAAGAAGGGGACGTTAATGAGCAGTTCTTC	CASSQEGDVNEQFF
TRBV30	13	NA	TRBJ1-4	NA	TGTGCCTGGAATAGAGGGGGTGACGAAAAACTGTTTTTT	CAWNRGGDEKLFF
TRBV10-1	14	NA	TRBJ2-2	NA	TGCGCCACTTCGGAACAGCCGAGCACCGGGGAGCTGTTTTTT	CATSEQPSTGELFF
TRBV7-9	13	NA	TRBJ2-7	once	TGTGCCAGCAGCGCAGGACTGGCCTACGAGCAGTACTTC	CASSAGLAYEQYF
TRBV19	14	NA	TRBJ1-2	NA	TGTGCCAGTAGTCTAAGACACAGTAACTATGGCTACACCTTC	CASSLRHSNYGYTF
TRBV28	14	NA	TRBJ2-5	NA	TGTGCCAGCATAGAGGGGTACCCACAAGAGACCCAGTACTTC	CASIEGYPQETQYF
TRBV5-1	16	TRBD2	TRBJ2-3	NA	TGCGCCAGCAGCCCGGGACTAGCGGGAGTGGCAGATACGCAGTATTTT	CASSPGLAGVADTQYF
TRBV7-3	17	TRBD2	TRBJ2-5	NA	TGTGCCAGCAGCCCGGGACTAGCGGGTAAGGGTCGGGAGACCCAGTACTTC	CASSPGLAGKGRETQYF
TRBV10-1	17	NA	TRBJ2-2	NA	TGCGCCAGCAGTGGCGGTCGGGACACCTCGAACACCGGGGAGCTGTTTTTT	CASSGGRDTSNTGELFF
TRBV2	16	TRBD1	TRBJ2-6	once	TGTGCCAGCAGCGAGACAGGGCCCTCTGGGGCCAACGTCCTGACTTTC	CASSETGPSGANVLTF
TRBV6-6	15	NA	TRBJ2-2	few	TGTGCCAGCAGTTACGCGGCTAGCCTGACCGGGGAGCTGTTTTTT	CASSYAASLTGELFF
TRBV28	13	TRBD2	TRBJ2-1	many	TGTGCCAGCGATAGCGGGAGCTACAATGAGCAGTTCTTC	CASDSGSYNEQFF